This T cell receptor (beta chain) was sequenced for a study of T-cell memory formation after mild COVID-19. General study findings and limits: CD4/CD8 balance characterized clones contracting day 15 to 85, and CD4+ skew characterized later expanders. Pre-infection memory harbored some responding clones, suggesting cross-reactive memory joined.

This CDR3 contains 11 residues. Deletions cut 9 bases from V and 4 bases from J, with 9 bases between. CDR1 MNHEY and CDR2 SMNVEV come from the germline V gene (reference sequence). TCRdb reprocessed the 5' RACE reads with MiXCR, giving one entry per CDR3 protein. Of 45,000 to 55,000 distinct CDR3 sequences in the sample, approximately 7% were seen once. Comments on this clonotype: What it binds is not known.

This receptor was taken from a man between 18 and 29 years old who had mild COVID-19 (a few samples of this study predate the infection). Cell type and time point are not known. This chain joins TRBV27 and TRBJ1-1, with unresolved D. Material for sequencing was PBMCs or a T cell subset sorted from them (not recorded which). In nucleotides, the CDR3 is TGTGCCAGGAACATTTGCACTGAAGCTTTCTTT. Residues: CARNICTEAFF.